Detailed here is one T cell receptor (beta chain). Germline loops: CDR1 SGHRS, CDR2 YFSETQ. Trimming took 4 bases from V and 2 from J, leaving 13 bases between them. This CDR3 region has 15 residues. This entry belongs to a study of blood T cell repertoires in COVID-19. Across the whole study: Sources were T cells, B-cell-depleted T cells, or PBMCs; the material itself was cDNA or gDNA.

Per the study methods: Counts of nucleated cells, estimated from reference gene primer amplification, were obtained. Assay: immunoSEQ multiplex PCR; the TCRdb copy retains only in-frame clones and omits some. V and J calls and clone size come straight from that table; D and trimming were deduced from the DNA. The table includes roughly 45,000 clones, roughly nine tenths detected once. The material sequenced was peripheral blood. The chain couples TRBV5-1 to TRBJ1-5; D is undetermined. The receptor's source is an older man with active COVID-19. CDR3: CASSPDGGGNQPQHF. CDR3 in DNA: TGCGCCAGCAGCCCGGATGGCGGGGGCAATCAGCCCCAGCATTTT.